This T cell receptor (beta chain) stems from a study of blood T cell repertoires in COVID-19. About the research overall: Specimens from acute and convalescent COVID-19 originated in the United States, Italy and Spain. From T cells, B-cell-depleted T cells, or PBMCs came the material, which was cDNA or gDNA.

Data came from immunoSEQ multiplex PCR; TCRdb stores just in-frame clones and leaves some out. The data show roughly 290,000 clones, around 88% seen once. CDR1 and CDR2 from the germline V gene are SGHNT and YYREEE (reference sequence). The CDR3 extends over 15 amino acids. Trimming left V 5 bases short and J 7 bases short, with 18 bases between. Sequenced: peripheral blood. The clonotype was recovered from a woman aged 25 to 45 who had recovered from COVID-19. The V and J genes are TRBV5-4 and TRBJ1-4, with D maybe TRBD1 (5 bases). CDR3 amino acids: CASRKWEGPGEKLFF. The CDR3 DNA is TGTGCCAGCAGAAAATGGGAGGGGCCGGGTGAAAAACTGTTTTTT.